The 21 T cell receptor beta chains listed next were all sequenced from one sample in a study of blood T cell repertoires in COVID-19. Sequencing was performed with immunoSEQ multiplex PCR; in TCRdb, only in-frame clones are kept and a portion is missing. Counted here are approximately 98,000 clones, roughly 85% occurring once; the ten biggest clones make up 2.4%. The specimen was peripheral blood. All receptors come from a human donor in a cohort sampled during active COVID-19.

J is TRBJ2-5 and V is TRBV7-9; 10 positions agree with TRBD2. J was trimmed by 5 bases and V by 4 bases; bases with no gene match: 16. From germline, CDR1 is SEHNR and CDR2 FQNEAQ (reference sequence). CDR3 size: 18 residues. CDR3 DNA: TGTGCCAGCAGCTCGGGTGCGCTAGCGGGAGTGGAGGCGGAGACCCAGTACTTC. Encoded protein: CASSSGALAGVEAETQYF.

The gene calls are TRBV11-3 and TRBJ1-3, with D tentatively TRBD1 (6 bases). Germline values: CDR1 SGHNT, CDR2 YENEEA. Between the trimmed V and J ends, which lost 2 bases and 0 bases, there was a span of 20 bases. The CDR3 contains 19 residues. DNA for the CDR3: TGTGCCAGCAGCTTATGGATGCTCCCGGGACAAGTCTCTGGAAACACCATATATTTT. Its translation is CASSLWMLPGQVSGNTIYF.

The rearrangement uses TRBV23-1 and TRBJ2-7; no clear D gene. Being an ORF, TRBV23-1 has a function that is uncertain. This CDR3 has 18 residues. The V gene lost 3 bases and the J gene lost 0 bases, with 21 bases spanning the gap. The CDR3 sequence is CASSHPGAHARSSYEQYF. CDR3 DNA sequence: TGCGCCAGCAGTCATCCCGGCGCCCATGCGAGGAGCTCCTACGAGCAGTACTTC.

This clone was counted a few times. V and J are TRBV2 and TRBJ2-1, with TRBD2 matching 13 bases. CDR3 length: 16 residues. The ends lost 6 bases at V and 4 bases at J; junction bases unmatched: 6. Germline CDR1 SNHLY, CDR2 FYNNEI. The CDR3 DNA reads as TGTGCCAGCAGGTGGACTAGCGGGAGCCTATACAATGAGCAGTTCTTC. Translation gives CASRWTSGSLYNEQFF.

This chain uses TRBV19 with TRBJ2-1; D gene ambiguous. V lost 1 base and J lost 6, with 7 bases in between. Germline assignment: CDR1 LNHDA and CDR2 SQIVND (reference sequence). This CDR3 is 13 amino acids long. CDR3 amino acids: CASSIVRGNEQFF. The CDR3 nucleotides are TGTGCCAGTAGTATAGTTCGAGGCAATGAGCAGTTCTTC.

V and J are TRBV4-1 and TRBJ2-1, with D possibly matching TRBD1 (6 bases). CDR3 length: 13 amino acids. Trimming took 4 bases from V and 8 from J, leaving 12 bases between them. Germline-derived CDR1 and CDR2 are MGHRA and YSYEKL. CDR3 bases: TGCGCCAGCAGCCCTCAGGGGATTTATGAGCAGTTCTTC. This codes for CASSPQGIYEQFF.

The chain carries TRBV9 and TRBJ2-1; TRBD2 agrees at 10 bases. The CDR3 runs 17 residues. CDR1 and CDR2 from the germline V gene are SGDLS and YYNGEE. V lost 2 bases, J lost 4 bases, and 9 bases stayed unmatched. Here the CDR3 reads CASSVHRTSGAYNEQFF. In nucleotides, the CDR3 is TGTGCCAGCAGCGTCCACCGGACTAGCGGAGCTTACAATGAGCAGTTCTTC.

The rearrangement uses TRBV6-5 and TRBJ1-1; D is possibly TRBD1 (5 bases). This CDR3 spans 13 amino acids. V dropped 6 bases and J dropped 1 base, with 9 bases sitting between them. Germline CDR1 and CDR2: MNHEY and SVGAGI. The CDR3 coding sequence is TGTGCCAGCAGGGTCCAGGGGAACACTGAAGCTTTCTTT. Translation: CASRVQGNTEAFF.

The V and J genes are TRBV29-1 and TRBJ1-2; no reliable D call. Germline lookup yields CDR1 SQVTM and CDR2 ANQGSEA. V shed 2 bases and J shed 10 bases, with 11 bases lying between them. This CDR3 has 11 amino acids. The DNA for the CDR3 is TGCAGCGTTGAAAGTTGGCGGCACTACACCTTC. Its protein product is CSVESWRHYTF.

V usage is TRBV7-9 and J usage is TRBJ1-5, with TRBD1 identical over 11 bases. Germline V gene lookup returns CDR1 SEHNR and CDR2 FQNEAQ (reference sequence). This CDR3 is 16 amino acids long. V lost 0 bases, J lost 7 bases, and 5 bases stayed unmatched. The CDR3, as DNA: TGTGCCAGCAGCTTAGCGATCGGACAGGGGGCCCAGCCCCAGCATTTT. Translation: CASSLAIGQGAQPQHF. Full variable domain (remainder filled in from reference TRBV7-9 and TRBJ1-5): DTGVSQNPRHKITKRGQNVTFRCDPISEHNRLYWYRQTLGQGPEFLTYFQNEAQLEKSRLLSDRFSAERPKGSFSTLEIQRTEQGDSAMYLCASSLAIGQGAQPQHFGDGTRLSIL.

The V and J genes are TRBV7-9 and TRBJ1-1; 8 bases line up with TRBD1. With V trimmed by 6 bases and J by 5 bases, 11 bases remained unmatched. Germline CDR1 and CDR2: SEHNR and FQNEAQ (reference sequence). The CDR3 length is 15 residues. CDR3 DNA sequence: TGTGCCAGCAGAGCCAGGACAGGGTTGGGGACTGAAGCTTTCTTT. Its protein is CASRARTGLGTEAFF. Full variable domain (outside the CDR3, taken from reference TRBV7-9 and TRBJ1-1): DTGVSQNPRHKITKRGQNVTFRCDPISEHNRLYWYRQTLGQGPEFLTYFQNEAQLEKSRLLSDRFSAERPKGSFSTLEIQRTEQGDSAMYLCASRARTGLGTEAFFGQGTRLTVV.

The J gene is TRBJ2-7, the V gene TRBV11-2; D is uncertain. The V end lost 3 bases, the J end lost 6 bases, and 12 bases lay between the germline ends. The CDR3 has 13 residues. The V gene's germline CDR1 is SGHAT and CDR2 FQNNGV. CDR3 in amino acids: CASSLSLLREQYF. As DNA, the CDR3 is TGTGCCAGCAGCTTGTCCCTCCTTCGCGAGCAGTACTTC.

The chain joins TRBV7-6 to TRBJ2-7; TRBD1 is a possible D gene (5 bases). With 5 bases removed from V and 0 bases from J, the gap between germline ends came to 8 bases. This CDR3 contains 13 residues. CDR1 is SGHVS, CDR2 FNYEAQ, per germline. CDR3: CASSATVSYEQYF. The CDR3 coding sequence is TGTGCCAGCAGCGCGACAGTCTCCTACGAGCAGTACTTC.

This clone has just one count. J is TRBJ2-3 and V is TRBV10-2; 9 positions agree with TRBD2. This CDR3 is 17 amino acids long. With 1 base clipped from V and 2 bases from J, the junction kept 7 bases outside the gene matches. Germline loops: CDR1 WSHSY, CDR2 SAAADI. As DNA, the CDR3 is TGCGCCAGCAGTGAGTTCTCTAGCGGGGCAACCACAGATACGCAGTATTTT. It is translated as CASSEFSSGATTDTQYF.

The CDR3 region is CASSTVATNEKLFF. DNA of the CDR3: TGTGCCAGTAGTACAGTTGCAACTAATGAAAAACTGTTTTTT. The genes are TRBV19 and TRBJ1-4; no reliable D call. This CDR3 contains 14 residues. The V end was cut by 4 bases, the J end by 0 bases, with 6 bases between. Per the germline V gene, CDR1 is LNHDA and CDR2 is SQIVND (reference sequence).

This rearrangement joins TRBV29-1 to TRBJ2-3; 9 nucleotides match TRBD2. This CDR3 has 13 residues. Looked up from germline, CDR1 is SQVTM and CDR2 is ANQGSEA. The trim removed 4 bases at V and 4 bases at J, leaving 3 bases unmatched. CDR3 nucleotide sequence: TGCAGCGTTGGTACTAGCGGGCCAGATACGCAGTATTTT. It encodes CSVGTSGPDTQYF.

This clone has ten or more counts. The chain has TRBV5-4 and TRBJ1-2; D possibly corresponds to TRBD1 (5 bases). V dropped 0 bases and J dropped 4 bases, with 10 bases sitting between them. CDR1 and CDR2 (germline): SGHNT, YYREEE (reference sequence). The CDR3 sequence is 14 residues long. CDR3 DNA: TGTGCCAGCAGCTTGGTGGGGGGGAGCTATGGCTACACCTTC. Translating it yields CASSLVGGSYGYTF.

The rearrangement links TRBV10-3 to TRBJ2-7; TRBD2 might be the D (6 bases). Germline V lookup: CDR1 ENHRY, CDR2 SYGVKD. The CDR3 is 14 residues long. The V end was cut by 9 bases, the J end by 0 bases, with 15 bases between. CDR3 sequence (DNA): TGTGCCATAAGGGCTGCGGGGAACTCCTACGAGCAGTACTTC. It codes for CAIRAAGNSYEQYF.

The CDR3 nucleotides are TGTGCCAGCAGTTCCTCGACCAGTCGGGGAGATACGCAGTATTTT. It specifies CASSSSTSRGDTQYF. The chain has TRBV6-5 and TRBJ2-3; weak D call: TRBD2 (5 bases). The CDR3 is 15 amino acids. The ends were cut back, 4 bases at V and 5 bases at J, with 16 bases in the middle. Germline V CDR1 and CDR2: MNHEY, SVGAGI.

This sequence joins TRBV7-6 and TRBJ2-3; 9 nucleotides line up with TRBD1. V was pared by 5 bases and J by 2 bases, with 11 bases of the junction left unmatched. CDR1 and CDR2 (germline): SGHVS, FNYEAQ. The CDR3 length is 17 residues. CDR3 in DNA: TGTGCCAGCAGCCCGCAACAGGGGGCCCCTAACACAGATACGCAGTATTTT. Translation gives CASSPQQGAPNTDTQYF. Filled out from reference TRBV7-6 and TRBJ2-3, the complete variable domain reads GAGVSQSPRYKVTKRGQDVALRCDPISGHVSLYWYRQALGQGPEFLTYFNYEAQQDKSGLPNDRFSAERPEGSISTLTIQRTEQRDSAMYRCASSPQQGAPNTDTQYFGPGTRLTVL.

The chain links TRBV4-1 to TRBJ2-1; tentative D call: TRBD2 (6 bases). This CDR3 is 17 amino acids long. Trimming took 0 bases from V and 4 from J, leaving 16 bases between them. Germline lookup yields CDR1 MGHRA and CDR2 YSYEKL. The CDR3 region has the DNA TGCGCCAGCAGCCAAGATCCAGGCGGGGTCACTTACAATGAGCAGTTCTTC. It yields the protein CASSQDPGGVTYNEQFF.